The present T cell receptor (beta chain) was sequenced within a study of T cells in Graves' hyperthyroidism and ophthalmopathy. Looking at the study overall: Sampling of peripheral blood happened at initial diagnosis, prior to any treatment.

The investigators amplified TCR beta CDR3 regions from RNA transcripts. In the first-round RT-PCR of the TCR CDR3, the HTBI primer set was used. Via MiXCR, TCRdb re-called the multiplex PCR reads, giving one row per CDR3 protein. This sample has under 750,000 distinct CDR3 sequences, with around 20% found just once. Broader study findings: The blood repertoire included most of the expanded thyroid clonotypes above 0.001.

This clonotype was counted at least ten times. Its target is not known. Reasons for excluding patients were uncontrolled infection, other autoimmune disease, pregnancy or lactation. Germline loops: CDR1 SGHVS, CDR2 FNYEAQ. V trimming: 5 bases; J trimming: 8 bases; junction bases outside the gene matches: 6. The CDR3 extends over 13 amino acids. The material sequenced was blood. This rearrangement joins TRBV7-6 to TRBJ1-2; TRBD1 aligns across 9 bases. The TCR comes from a woman aged 50 to 65 with Graves' hyperthyroidism that later progressed to Graves' ophthalmopathy. The CDR3 region has the DNA TGTGCCAGCAGCCCTGGACAGGGGCCAGGCTACACCTTC. This sequence encodes CASSPGQGPGYTF.